The 15 T cell receptor beta chains reported below all come from one sample, sequenced in a study of T cell clones after liver transplantation. TCRdb's table, derived via immunoSEQ multiplex PCR, lists solely in-frame clones and lacks some. The profile shows more than 95,000 clones, roughly 80% of them singletons. This specimen consisted of CD4+ T cells from blood, obtained before liver transplant. The source is a human donor who received a liver transplant.

The chain links TRBV10-1 to TRBJ2-7; 9 nucleotides line up with TRBD1. CDR1 WNHNN and CDR2 SYGVQD come from the germline V gene (reference sequence). V lost 5 bases to trimming and J lost 3 bases; unmatched junction nucleotides: 5. The CDR3 extends over 14 amino acids. The DNA of the CDR3 is TGCGCCAGCAGTCACGGGACAGGGTACTACGAGCAGTACTTC. Protein sequence: CASSHGTGYYEQYF.

The V and J genes are TRBV5-1 and TRBJ2-4; 11 nucleotides line up with TRBD1. The J segment lost 0 bases and the V segment lost 4 bases, leaving 15 bases of the junction unmatched. Germline lookup yields CDR1 SGHRS and CDR2 YFSETQ. The CDR3 loop spans 20 amino acids. CDR3 in DNA: TGCGCCAGCAGCCTCGGGACAGGGGGTAATCCCTCCACAGCCAAAAACATTCAGTACTTC. It codes for CASSLGTGGNPSTAKNIQYF. Supplemented by reference TRBV5-1 and TRBJ2-4, the full variable domain reads KAGVTQTPRYLIKTRGQQVTLSCSPISGHRSVSWYQQTPGQGLQFLFEYFSETQRNKGNFPGRFSGRQFSNSRSEMNVSTLELGDSALYLCASSLGTGGNPSTAKNIQYFGAGTRLSVL.

V usage is TRBV5-4 and J usage is TRBJ2-2; unclear D gene. Germline CDR1 and CDR2: SGHNT and YYREEE (reference sequence). The CDR3 has 14 residues. V shed 0 bases and J shed 1 base, with 4 bases lying between them. CDR3 sequence: CASSLGQNTGELFF. The CDR3 bases are TGTGCCAGCAGCTTGGGACAGAACACCGGGGAGCTGTTTTTT.

CDR3 loop: CASSLGLAGANYEQYF. In DNA, the CDR3 is TGTGCCAGCAGCCTTGGACTAGCGGGGGCAAACTACGAGCAGTACTTC. The V gene is TRBV5-4, the J gene TRBJ2-7, with 13 bases that match TRBD2. CDR3 length equals 16 residues. V lost 4 bases to trimming and J lost 3 bases; unmatched junction nucleotides: 7. The V gene's germline CDR1 is SGHNT and CDR2 YYREEE (reference sequence).

This chain connects TRBV29-1 to TRBJ2-1; D is possibly TRBD1 or TRBD2 (5 bases each). This CDR3 has 12 residues. V lost 4 bases to trimming and J lost 8 bases, with 12 bases between them. Germline V gene data show CDR1 as SQVTM and CDR2 as ANQGSEA. CDR3 sequence reads: CSVGDLRYEQFF. For the CDR3, the DNA is TGCAGCGTTGGGGACCTCCGATATGAGCAGTTCTTC.

This clone was seen only once. Written as DNA, the CDR3 is TGTGCCACCTGGGAACGGGCCAACGTCCTGACTTTC. This encodes CATWERANVLTF. The J gene is TRBJ2-6, the V gene TRBV28; the D is unclear. The CDR3 extends over 12 amino acids. Germline CDR1 is MDHEN and CDR2 is SYDVKM. V was pared by 10 bases and J by 5 bases, with 9 bases between.

The chain uses TRBV9 and TRBJ2-1, with a possible D match to TRBD2 (6 bases). Per the germline V gene, CDR1 is SGDLS and CDR2 is YYNGEE. V was shortened by 0 bases and J by 0 bases, with 13 bases between the two germline ends. This CDR3 has 17 residues. DNA of the CDR3: TGTGCCAGCAGCGTAGTGGGAGGAGGGAGCTCCTACAATGAGCAGTTCTTC. Translated, it gives CASSVVGGGSSYNEQFF.

This chain connects TRBV7-3 to TRBJ2-3; D is possibly TRBD2 (6 bases). This CDR3 has 15 residues. Germline V gene lookup returns CDR1 SGHTA and CDR2 FQGTGA. Between the trimmed V and J ends, which lost 4 bases and 2 bases, there was a span of 13 bases. CDR3 protein: CASSSAGFNTDTQYF. The CDR3 DNA sequence: TGTGCCAGCAGCTCAGCGGGTTTTAACACAGATACGCAGTATTTT.

CDR3 in DNA: TGTGCCTGGAGTGTACTGGCTGCAGGGAACACTGAAGCTTTCTTT. It yields the protein CAWSVLAAGNTEAFF. The gene calls are TRBV30 and TRBJ1-1; D not certain. V lost 0 bases to trimming and J lost 1 base, with 12 bases between them. Per germline, CDR1 GTSNPN and CDR2 SVGIG (reference sequence). CDR3 length: 15 residues.

V gene TRBV19 combines with J gene TRBJ1-6; no clear D. The CDR3 totals 14 residues. V shed 0 bases and J shed 5 bases, with 5 bases lying between them. Germline CDR1 LNHDA, CDR2 SQIVND (reference sequence). This CDR3 is CASSIDADNSPLHF. In DNA form, the CDR3 reads TGTGCCAGTAGTATAGACGCAGATAATTCACCCCTCCACTTT. Complete variable domain (other parts from reference TRBV19 and TRBJ1-6): DGGITQSPKYLFRKEGQNVTLSCEQNLNHDAMYWYRQDPGQGLRLIYYSQIVNDFQKGDIAEGYSVSREKKESFPLTVTSAQKNPTAFYLCASSIDADNSPLHFGNGTRLTVT.

The chain recombines TRBV14 with TRBJ2-1, with TRBD2 matching over 11 bases. CDR1 is SGHDN and CDR2 is FVKESK in the germline V gene. Trimming cost V 2 bases and J 7 bases; bases outside gene matches: 4. The CDR3 has 15 residues. The CDR3 spells CASSQMTSGKNEQFF. The CDR3 DNA sequence: TGTGCCAGCAGCCAAATGACTAGCGGGAAGAATGAGCAGTTCTTC.

DNA of the CDR3: TGTGCCAGCAGCTTGGTTGGCGGGGTCACAGATACGCAGTATTTT. Translating gives CASSLVGGVTDTQYF. The chain is built from TRBV5-4 and TRBJ2-3; D may be TRBD2 (6 bases). Trimming removed 0 bases at V and 2 bases at J, with 10 bases between. The CDR3 consists of 15 residues. The germline V gene has CDR1 SGHNT and CDR2 YYREEE (reference sequence).

The chain carries TRBV28 and TRBJ2-1; D might be TRBD2 (5 bases). This CDR3 is 15 amino acids long. Between the trimmed V and J ends, which lost 2 bases and 0 bases, there was a span of 8 bases. Germline V gives CDR1 MDHEN, CDR2 SYDVKM. CDR3 bases: TGTGCCAGCAGTTTAAGCGGAAGCTCCTACAATGAGCAGTTCTTC. It yields the protein CASSLSGSSYNEQFF.

The J gene is TRBJ1-1, the V gene TRBV7-6; tentatively, D is TRBD1 (5 bases). CDR1 is SGHVS, CDR2 FNYEAQ, per germline. The V end lost 1 base, the J end lost 1 base, and 7 bases lay between the germline ends. This CDR3 contains 14 residues. Here the CDR3 reads CASSLGRGNTEAFF. The CDR3 DNA sequence: TGTGCCAGCAGCTTAGGGAGGGGGAACACTGAAGCTTTCTTT.

The chain recombines TRBV4-1 with TRBJ1-6, with TRBD1 as a possible D gene (6 bases). V was shortened by 1 base and J by 10 bases, with 26 bases between the two germline ends. Germline V gene lookup returns CDR1 MGHRA and CDR2 YSYEKL. The CDR3 totals 19 residues. The CDR3 coding sequence is TGCGCCAGCAGCCAAGGCGCGGGCCCTCTGCAGGGGAGTTTATCACCCCTCCACTTT. Its translation is CASSQGAGPLQGSLSPLHF.